The entry below describes one T cell receptor beta chain. As yet, its antigen is unknown. The data belong to a study of T cell responses to AZD1222 COVID-19 vaccine. V gave up 6 bases and J gave up 6 bases; unmatched junction bases: 9. Germline CDR1 and CDR2: SGHTS and YDEGEE. There are 14 residues in the CDR3. Second-dose schedules of about 4 or about 12 weeks were combined. Profiling relied on immunoSEQ multiplex PCR, and the TCRdb table lists in-frame clones only, not all of them. The sample carries 130,000 or so clones, approximately 91% recorded once. Study observations and caveats: Nearly half of unique spike-specific TCRs reportedly avoided B.1.351 and B.1.1.7 mutated regions. The donors showed a predominance of white British ancestry and of females, with possible underestimation of clonal diversity.

The chain links TRBV5-8 to TRBJ2-7, with TRBD1 matching 10 bases. The sequence derives from an adult who received the AZD1222 COVID-19 vaccine. The sequencing here drew on peripheral blood, taken 28 days after the second AZD1222 dose. The CDR3 spells CASNRQGALGEQYF. For the CDR3, the DNA is TGTGCCAGCAACAGACAGGGGGCCCTCGGCGAGCAGTACTTC.